These 19 T cell receptor beta chains share one sample of origin, sequenced in a study of PD-1 blockade in classical Hodgkin lymphoma. Each patient's relapse followed autologous stem cell transplantation, and brentuximab vedotin exposure varied. The method was immunoSEQ multiplex PCR; TCRdb's version includes in-frame clones alone and lacks a portion of them. The sample has about 13,000 clones, just under 80% seen once. Here the sequenced sample was peripheral blood mononuclear cells (PBMCs), taken at baseline. These receptors all stem from a human donor with classical Hodgkin lymphoma.

This sequence joins TRBV2 and TRBJ1-1; 7 bases are a match to TRBD1. This CDR3 has 15 amino acids. Germline assignment: CDR1 SNHLY and CDR2 FYNNEI. V trimming: 3 bases; J trimming: 0 bases; junction bases outside the gene matches: 4. The CDR3 loop reads CASSDWGQLNTEAFF. The DNA for the CDR3 is TGTGCCAGCAGTGACTGGGGACAGTTGAACACTGAAGCTTTCTTT.

In its sample, this clone ranks as medium-sized. In nucleotides, the CDR3 is TGTGCCAGTAGTATGGTAGGGAACACTGAAGCTTTCTTT. Translation: CASSMVGNTEAFF. The V call is TRBV19, the J call TRBJ1-1; no reliable D call. V was shortened by 3 bases and J by 1 base, with 6 bases between the two germline ends. Germline loops: CDR1 LNHDA, CDR2 SQIVND (reference sequence). The CDR3 contains 13 residues.

V usage is TRBV4-1 and J usage is TRBJ2-5; TRBD2 agrees at 7 bases. Trimming removed 1 base from V and 3 bases from J; junction bases left unmatched: 5. CDR1 and CDR2 (germline): MGHRA, YSYEKL. The CDR3 is made up of 15 amino acids. CDR3 coding DNA: TGCGCCAGCAGCCAAGGAATTCGGGGGGAAGAGACCCAGTACTTC. Translated, it gives CASSQGIRGEETQYF.

The chain uses TRBV19 and TRBJ2-6; TRBD1 matches 9 bases. The CDR3 totals 17 residues. J was trimmed by 2 bases and V by 9 bases; bases with no gene match: 11. Germline V lookup: CDR1 LNHDA, CDR2 SQIVND (reference sequence). CDR3 DNA: TGTGCCAGCAATAGCCTGACAGGGGGAACTGGGGCCAACGTCCTGACTTTC. As protein: CASNSLTGGTGANVLTF.

The chain has TRBV12-5 and TRBJ1-2, with a weak D call TRBD1 (6 bases). Between the trimmed V and J ends, which lost 1 base and 0 bases, there was a span of 15 bases. Germline-derived CDR1 and CDR2 are LGHNT and FRNRAP. The CDR3 consists of 17 residues. The CDR3 DNA sequence: TGTGCTAGTGGTTTGGATTCATGGGGGGGCTCTAACTATGGCTACACCTTC. Its protein product is CASGLDSWGGSNYGYTF.

Written as DNA, the CDR3 is TGTGCCAGTAGTATTAAGGGGGCAGGGAATCACGGTGAAGCTTTCTTT. Translated: CASSIKGAGNHGEAFF. The chain is built from TRBV19 and TRBJ1-1; TRBD1 aligns across 7 bases. With V trimmed by 3 bases and J by 7 bases, 14 bases remained unmatched. The CDR3 length is 16 residues. The V gene's germline CDR1 is LNHDA and CDR2 SQIVND (reference sequence).

The chain uses TRBV6-1 and TRBJ2-7; no definite D call. The V and J ends lost 5 bases and 3 bases respectively, with 8 bases between them. Germline CDR1 is MNHNS and CDR2 is SASEGT. This CDR3 contains 12 residues. This CDR3 is CASSNPYYEQYV. Written as DNA, the CDR3 is TGTGCCAGCAGTAACCCCTACTACGAGCAGTACGTC.

The chain links TRBV6-1 to TRBJ2-6; 8 bases align to TRBD1. Germline assignment: CDR1 MNHNS and CDR2 SASEGT. Trimming cost V 4 bases and J 0 bases; bases outside gene matches: 2. The length of the CDR3 is 16 residues. Here the CDR3 DNA reads TGTGCCAGCAGTGCAGGGGGCCTCTCTGGGGCCAACGTCCTGACTTTC. As protein: CASSAGGLSGANVLTF.

The chain uses TRBV9 and TRBJ2-7; D is perhaps TRBD2 (5 bases). Trimming shortened V by 3 bases and J by 0 bases, and 10 bases separated the two germline ends. Per the germline V gene, CDR1 is SGDLS and CDR2 is YYNGEE. There are 14 residues in the CDR3. CDR3 coding DNA: TGTGCCAGCAGCGGAAGGGAGAACTCCTACGAGCAGTACTTC. It translates to CASSGRENSYEQYF.

The rearrangement links TRBV19 to TRBJ2-5; TRBD2 aligns across 10 bases. The junction had 4 bases not matched to a gene; V was cut back by 5 bases and J by 1 base. CDR1 is LNHDA, CDR2 SQIVND, per germline (reference sequence). This CDR3 is built from 15 residues. The CDR3 DNA follows: TGTGCCAGTAGTTCGGGACTAGCGTTCCAAGAGACCCAGTACTTC. It specifies CASSSGLAFQETQYF.

CDR3 in amino acids: CASTFRKDTQYF. The CDR3 DNA reads TGTGCCAGCACCTTTAGGAAAGATACGCAGTATTTT. V is TRBV6-1 and J is TRBJ2-3, with D uncertain. V lost 7 bases, J lost 5 bases, and 10 bases lay in between. The CDR3 has 12 residues. The germline CDR1 and CDR2 sequences are MNHNS and SASEGT.

This sequence joins TRBV5-4 and TRBJ2-2, with D possibly TRBD1 on 6 matching bases. In germline, CDR1 is SGHNT, CDR2 YYREEE (reference sequence). Trimming removed 0 bases from V and 1 base from J, with 7 bases in between. The CDR3 runs to 15 residues. The CDR3 nucleotides are TGTGCCAGCAGCTTGGAACAGGGGAACACCGGGGAGCTGTTTTTT. Translation: CASSLEQGNTGELFF.

The genes are TRBV25-1 and TRBJ2-1; D possibly matches TRBD1 or TRBD2 (5 bases each). Germline V CDR1 and CDR2: MGHDK, SYGVNS. The CDR3 contains 17 residues. Trimming removed 2 bases at V and 0 bases at J, with 14 bases between. CDR3 sequence (DNA): TGTGCCAGCAGTGAAGGAGACGGGGCTAGCTCCTACAATGAGCAGTTCTTC. As protein: CASSEGDGASSYNEQFF.

The chain is built from TRBV6-6 and TRBJ2-5; D remains ambiguous. The CDR3 runs to 13 residues. CDR1 and CDR2 (germline): MNHNY, SVGAGI (reference sequence). Trimming shortened V by 7 bases and J by 4 bases, and 13 bases separated the two germline ends. The CDR3 bases are TGTGCCAGCAACCAAGGTGTCGGAGAGACCCAGTACTTC. Translation: CASNQGVGETQYF.

The rearrangement uses TRBV2 and TRBJ2-5, with 10 bases lining up with TRBD1. Germline CDR1 is SNHLY and CDR2 is FYNNEI. The V gene end was trimmed by 5 bases and the J gene end by 0 bases; junction bases not matched to a gene: 6. This CDR3 comprises 16 residues. The CDR3 region has the DNA TGTGCCAGCAGTAAAAAAGGGACAGGGGACCAAGAGACCCAGTACTTC. It encodes CASSKKGTGDQETQYF.

CDR3 DNA sequence: TGTGCCAGCAGCGGATGGACGGATAACTATGGCTACACCTTC. Translating gives CASSGWTDNYGYTF. The chain combines TRBV5-6 with TRBJ1-2; D unclear. This CDR3 is built from 14 residues. Deletions cut 4 bases from V and 1 base from J, with 11 bases between. The germline CDR1 and CDR2 sequences are SGHDT and YYEEEE.

This chain joins TRBV9 and TRBJ2-2; unclear D gene. V was clipped by 1 base and J by 0 bases, with 4 bases between them. CDR1 and CDR2 (germline): SGDLS, YYNGEE. This CDR3 has 14 amino acids. CDR3: CASSVLPNTGELFF. CDR3 DNA: TGTGCCAGCAGCGTACTCCCGAACACCGGGGAGCTGTTTTTT. The full variable domain, its missing parts supplied by reference TRBV9 and TRBJ2-2, is DSGVTQTPKHLITATGQRVTLRCSPRSGDLSVYWYQQSLDQGLQFLIQYYNGEERAKGNILERFSAQQFPDLHSELNLSSLELGDSALYFCASSVLPNTGELFFGEGSRLTVL.

CDR3 loop: CASSLWGGYGYTF. The CDR3 DNA sequence: TGTGCCAGCAGCTTGTGGGGGGGATATGGCTACACCTTC. V and J are TRBV5-4 and TRBJ1-2; a possible D gene is TRBD1 (5 bases). Trimming left V 1 base short and J 5 bases short, with 9 bases between. The germline gives CDR1 SGHNT, CDR2 YYREEE (reference sequence). The CDR3 extends over 13 amino acids. The variable domain in full, completed from reference TRBV5-4 and TRBJ1-2, reads ETGVTQSPTHLIKTRGQQVTLRCSSQSGHNTVSWYQQALGQGPQFIFQYYREEENGRGNFPPRFSGLQFPNYSSELNVNALELDDSALYLCASSLWGGYGYTFGSGTRLTVV.

The chain joins TRBV5-1 to TRBJ2-5, with 9 bases that match TRBD1. CDR1 and CDR2 (germline): SGHRS, YFSETQ. The V gene end was trimmed by 4 bases and the J gene end by 4 bases; junction bases not matched to a gene: 5. CDR3 length: 14 amino acids. The CDR3 DNA reads TGCGCCAGCAGCGTACAGGGGGCCCTAGAGACCCAGTACTTC. This translates into CASSVQGALETQYF.